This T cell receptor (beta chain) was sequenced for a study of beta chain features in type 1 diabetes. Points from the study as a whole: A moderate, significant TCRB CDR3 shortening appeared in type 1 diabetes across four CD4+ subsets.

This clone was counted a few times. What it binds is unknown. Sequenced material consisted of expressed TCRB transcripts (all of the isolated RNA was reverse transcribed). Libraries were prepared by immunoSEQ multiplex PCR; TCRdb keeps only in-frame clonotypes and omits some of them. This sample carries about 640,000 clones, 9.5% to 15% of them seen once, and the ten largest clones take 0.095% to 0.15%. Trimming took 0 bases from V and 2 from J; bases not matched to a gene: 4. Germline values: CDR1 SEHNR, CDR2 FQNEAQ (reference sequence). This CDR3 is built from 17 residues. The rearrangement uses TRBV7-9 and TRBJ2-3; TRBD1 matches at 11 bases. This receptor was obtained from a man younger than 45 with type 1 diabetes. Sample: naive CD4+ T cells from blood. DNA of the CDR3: TGTGCCAGCAGCTTAGCGGGGACAGGGGGGACCACAGATACGCAGTATTTT. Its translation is CASSLAGTGGTTDTQYF.